One sample yielded the 19 T cell receptor beta chains listed below, sequenced in a study of cytomegalovirus exposure and HLA in healthy donors. PCR employed 60 Vbeta and 13 Jbeta primers. Clones were sequenced by immunoSEQ multiplex PCR, and TCRdb holds only the in-frame ones, with some missing. The profile covers 140,000 to 150,000 clones, with about 75% appearing a single time and around 4.2% taken by the ten largest. Input material: PBMCs. These receptors came from a man aged 60 to 69 in good health and CMV-seronegative.

This clone came up a few times. The V gene is TRBV29-1, the J gene TRBJ2-3, with 8 bases that match TRBD2. V dropped 3 bases and J dropped 5; count of bases not matched to a gene: 7. CDR1 is SQVTM and CDR2 is ANQGSEA in the germline V gene. The CDR3 consists of 14 residues. The CDR3 nucleotides read TGCAGCGTTGACGCCCTAGCGGGCGAAGATACGCAGTATTTT. Amino acids: CSVDALAGEDTQYF.

V gene TRBV5-6 combines with J gene TRBJ1-1; D may be TRBD1 (5 bases). Germline V gene data show CDR1 as SGHDT and CDR2 as YYEEEE. This CDR3 spans 16 amino acids. V lost 7 bases to trimming and J lost 7 bases, with 26 bases between them. CDR3 amino acids: CASRGGVRAQIDEAFF. The CDR3 DNA sequence: TGTGCCAGCCGGGGAGGGGTCAGGGCTCAAATTGATGAAGCTTTCTTT.

This chain joins TRBV6-1 and TRBJ2-7; D may be TRBD1 (6 bases). This CDR3 spans 16 amino acids. V gave up 3 bases and J gave up 2 bases, with 17 bases separating them. Germline CDR1 is MNHNS and CDR2 is SASEGT. The DNA of the CDR3 is TGTGCCAGCAGTGACCACGAATCGGCAGGGGCCTACGAGCAGTACTTC. Protein product: CASSDHESAGAYEQYF.

This clone was detected only a few times. J is TRBJ2-1 and V is TRBV11-1, with TRBD1 as a possible D gene (7 bases). From germline, CDR1 is SGHAT and CDR2 FQDESV (reference sequence). The CDR3 loop spans 15 amino acids. Deletions cut 6 bases from V and 0 bases from J, with 12 bases between. The CDR3 DNA reads as TGTGCCAGCAGTCAGGGGGGAAGCTCCTACAATGAGCAGTTCTTC. Protein product: CASSQGGSSYNEQFF.

This clone was detected only a few times. The chain has TRBV28 and TRBJ2-3; D is uncertain. The CDR3 totals 17 residues. V was pared by 6 bases and J by 1 base, with 20 bases between. Germline-derived CDR1 and CDR2 are MDHEN and SYDVKM. The CDR3 here is CASRSHRSIGGTDTQYF. The CDR3 DNA sequence: TGTGCCAGCAGGTCTCATAGGTCAATAGGAGGCACAGATACGCAGTATTTT.

The chain is built from TRBV5-1 and TRBJ2-3, with D possibly being TRBD1 (6 bases). This CDR3 is 17 amino acids long. Germline V gene data show CDR1 as SGHRS and CDR2 as YFSETQ. V was trimmed by 5 bases and J by 4 bases, leaving 23 bases between them. In DNA, the CDR3 is TGCGCCAGCAGTCGGAGCATTGGGGGCAGGGGCGCAGATACGCAGTATTTT. Translated: CASSRSIGGRGADTQYF.

The chain joins TRBV14 to TRBJ1-1, with D maybe TRBD1 (5 bases). This CDR3 spans 12 amino acids. Looked up from germline, CDR1 is SGHDN and CDR2 is FVKESK. V gave up 4 bases and J gave up 11 bases, with 14 bases separating them. CDR3 nucleotide sequence: TGTGCCAGCAGCCCAGGGTTGGGGTGGGCTTTCTTT. It is translated as CASSPGLGWAFF.

The chain joins TRBV6-1 to TRBJ1-2; 7 bases are a match to TRBD1. The V gene end was trimmed by 2 bases and the J gene end by 6 bases; junction bases not matched to a gene: 6. Looked up from germline, CDR1 is MNHNS and CDR2 is SASEGT. This CDR3 is built from 14 residues. CDR3 loop: CASSEIGQGDGYTF. The CDR3 DNA sequence: TGTGCCAGCAGTGAAATCGGTCAGGGGGATGGCTACACCTTC.

The chain employs TRBV6-6 and TRBJ1-5; possible D gene TRBD1, 5 bases. CDR3 size: 14 residues. Germline values: CDR1 MNHNY, CDR2 SVGAGI (reference sequence). Trimming removed 6 bases from V and 3 bases from J, with 12 bases in between. CDR3 in DNA: TGTGCCAGCAGCCCGGGCGGACACAATCAGCCCCAGCATTTT. It codes for CASSPGGHNQPQHF.

This chain links TRBV2 with TRBJ2-1, with TRBD2 as a possible D gene (5 bases). Germline V gene data show CDR1 as SNHLY and CDR2 as FYNNEI. V lost 6 bases to trimming and J lost 7 bases, with 13 bases between them. This CDR3 spans 13 amino acids. The CDR3 DNA sequence: TGTGCCAGCAGACCCGGGGAGAATAATGAGCAGTTCTTC. Translated, it gives CASRPGENNEQFF.

The chain carries TRBV12-5 and TRBJ2-7; 8 bases match TRBD1. The CDR3 loop spans 15 amino acids. J gave up 3 bases and V 0 bases, and 4 bases lay outside the gene matches. Germline V CDR1 and CDR2: LGHNT, FRNRAP. The CDR3 is CASGLVPGQVYEQYF. For the CDR3, the DNA is TGTGCTAGTGGTTTGGTTCCGGGACAGGTCTACGAGCAGTACTTC.

The chain uses TRBV7-9 and TRBJ2-7, with TRBD1 matching over 7 bases. V lost 7 bases to trimming and J lost 13 bases; unmatched junction nucleotides: 13. Per germline, CDR1 SEHNR and CDR2 FQNEAQ (reference sequence). The CDR3 has 12 amino acids. CDR3 amino acids: CASTASQGPPYF. In DNA form, the CDR3 reads TGTGCCAGCACTGCTTCACAGGGGCCCCCTTACTTC.

The rearrangement joins TRBV5-1 to TRBJ2-5, with 9 bases aligning to TRBD2. J lost 5 bases, V lost 4 bases, and 9 bases had no gene match. CDR1 SGHRS and CDR2 YFSETQ come from the germline V gene. This CDR3 spans 15 amino acids. CDR3 coding DNA: TGCGCCAGCAGCGCTGACATAGCGGGAGTTGAGACCCAGTACTTC. This gives the protein CASSADIAGVETQYF.

This clone was seen more than once but under ten times. This chain connects TRBV13 to TRBJ2-5, with 8 bases aligning to TRBD1. CDR3 length: 17 amino acids. Per the germline V gene, CDR1 is PRHDT and CDR2 is FYEKMQ (reference sequence). V lost 2 bases, J lost 2 bases, and 10 bases stayed unmatched. The CDR3 DNA is TGTGCCAGCAGCTTATTTCAGGGGGCGCTCGTTCAAGAGACCCAGTACTTC. It is translated as CASSLFQGALVQETQYF.

The V gene is TRBV6-1, the J gene TRBJ1-4; D unclear. This CDR3 spans 13 amino acids. V dropped 5 bases and J dropped 5 bases, with 9 bases sitting between them. Germline CDR1 MNHNS, CDR2 SASEGT. Here the CDR3 reads CASSLELNEKLFF. The CDR3 coding sequence is TGTGCCAGCAGTCTAGAGCTAAATGAAAAACTGTTTTTT.

This clone was detected only a few times. The chain combines TRBV7-8 with TRBJ1-2, with a weak D call TRBD1 (5 bases). Germline-derived CDR1 and CDR2 are SGHVS and FQNEAQ. This CDR3 spans 12 amino acids. Between the trimmed V and J ends, which lost 5 bases and 8 bases, there was a span of 12 bases. CDR3 nucleotide sequence: TGTGCCAGCAGCCCAGGGATCCTCGGCTACACCTTC. Translating gives CASSPGILGYTF.

V usage is TRBV5-1 and J usage is TRBJ1-2; D possibly corresponds to TRBD1 (5 bases). The germline V and J ends were trimmed by 4 bases and 2 bases, with 9 bases remaining between them. Germline-derived CDR1 and CDR2 are SGHRS and YFSETQ. The CDR3 extends over 13 amino acids. The CDR3, as DNA: TGCGCCAGCAGCCAGTCAGGGAACTATGGCTACACCTTC. It is translated as CASSQSGNYGYTF.

The J gene is TRBJ2-2, the V gene TRBV28; 8 bases line up with TRBD2. Per germline, CDR1 MDHEN and CDR2 SYDVKM. Trimming at V came to 6 bases and at J to 6 bases, leaving 9 bases not matched to a gene. The CDR3 consists of 15 residues. CDR3 loop: CASRPPGGTAGELFF. The CDR3 DNA reads as TGTGCCAGCAGACCCCCGGGGGGGACGGCCGGGGAGCTGTTTTTT.

The chain employs TRBV7-6 and TRBJ2-1, with unresolved D. The CDR3 has 11 amino acids. The V gene lost 2 bases and the J gene lost 10 bases, with 6 bases spanning the gap. Germline-derived CDR1 and CDR2 are SGHVS and FNYEAQ. CDR3: CASSLSLEQFF. CDR3 bases: TGTGCCAGCAGCTTATCCCTCGAGCAGTTCTTC.